Listed below are T cell receptor beta chains from one sample, sequenced in a study of blood T cell repertoires in COVID-19. Method: immunoSEQ multiplex PCR; TCRdb's copy keeps in-frame clones and lacks some. The table shows 30,000 to 35,000 clones, with approximately 83% occurring only once. Sequences were obtained from peripheral blood. The receptors originated from a middle-aged man with acute or convalescent COVID-19. Both conserved end residues are part of each CDR3. Each record gives: D gene, clone size, J gene, CDR3 length, V gene, CDR3 protein, CDR3 DNA. The D gene is left open where the match is weak. Size tells how often a clone was seen (once, few, many) or the class of an expanded clone, and some rows leave it out.

NA,few,TRBJ2-2,14,TRBV2,CASTETSSTGELFF,TGTGCCAGCACCGAGACTAGTAGCACCGGGGAGCTGTTTTTT
NA,NA,TRBJ2-5,14,TRBV28,CASSLPGPQETQYF,TGTGCCAGCAGTTTACCAGGGCCCCAAGAGACCCAGTACTTC
TRBD2,NA,TRBJ2-7,14,TRBV9,CASSVTSGGLEQYF,TGTGCCAGCAGCGTGACTAGCGGGGGGCTCGAGCAGTACTTC
TRBD1,NA,TRBJ2-7,14,TRBV5-1,CASSPGQAHYEQYF,TGCGCCAGCAGCCCCGGACAGGCCCACTACGAGCAGTACTTC
TRBD1,NA,TRBJ2-7,14,TRBV4-1,CASRPGQGAGEQYF,TGCGCCAGCCGACCGGGACAGGGGGCGGGTGAGCAGTACTTC
TRBD1,NA,TRBJ2-7,14,TRBV6-6,CASSGDSLSYEQYF,TGTGCCAGCAGCGGGGACAGCCTCTCCTACGAGCAGTACTTC
TRBD1,NA,TRBJ2-1,13,TRBV12-3/TRBV12-4,CASSPDRGSEQFF,TGTGCCAGCAGCCCGGACAGGGGGAGTGAGCAGTTCTTC
NA,NA,TRBJ1-1,12,TRBV29-1,CSVDRGGTEAFF,TGCAGCGTTGACAGGGGTGGAACTGAAGCTTTCTTT
NA,NA,TRBJ2-2,15,TRBV27,CASSYAGWNTGELFF,TGTGCCAGCAGTTACGCAGGGTGGAACACCGGGGAGCTGTTTTTT
TRBD1,NA,TRBJ2-1,15,TRBV24-1,CATSGQGLGVDEQFF,TGTGCCACCAGTGGACAGGGCCTCGGTGTCGATGAGCAGTTCTTC
TRBD2,NA,TRBJ2-3,16,TRBV5-4,CASSSGLDGGTDTQYF,TGTGCCAGCAGCTCGGGACTAGACGGGGGGACAGATACGCAGTATTTT
NA,NA,TRBJ2-2,13,TRBV6-6,CASSYRSTGELFF,TGTGCCAGCAGTTATCGGTCCACCGGGGAGCTGTTTTTT
TRBD1,NA,TRBJ1-2,14,TRBV28,CASILDRGGYGYTF,TGTGCCAGCATCCTGGACAGGGGGGGGTATGGCTACACCTTC
NA,NA,TRBJ2-6,17,TRBV10-3,CAIYGGGLSSGANVLTF,TGTGCCATCTATGGGGGAGGACTAAGCTCTGGGGCCAACGTCCTGACTTTC
NA,NA,TRBJ2-7,13,TRBV19,CASSRGTLYEQYF,TGTGCCAGTAGCCGGGGGACCCTCTACGAGCAGTACTTC
NA,NA,TRBJ2-1,14,TRBV20-1,CSASFRTAYNEQFF,TGCAGTGCTAGTTTTCGGACAGCCTACAATGAGCAGTTCTTC
TRBD2,NA,TRBJ2-2,15,TRBV11-2,CASSWTSGDTGELFF,TGTGCCAGCAGCTGGACTAGCGGAGATACCGGGGAGCTGTTTTTT
NA,NA,TRBJ1-5,14,TRBV4-1,CASSHPPGNLPQHF,TGCGCCAGCAGCCATCCACCAGGGAATCTGCCCCAGCATTTT
NA,NA,TRBJ2-3,12,TRBV10-1,CASSDQSDTQYF,TGCGCCAGCAGTGATCAGTCAGATACGCAGTATTTT
TRBD1,NA,TRBJ2-1,15,TRBV18,CASSEGQSSYNEQFF,TGTGCCAGCTCAGAGGGACAGAGCTCCTACAATGAGCAGTTCTTC
NA,once,TRBJ2-7,15,TRBV24-1,CATSDSWQGNYEQYF,TGTGCCACCAGTGATTCCTGGCAGGGTAACTACGAGCAGTACTTC
TRBD1,NA,TRBJ2-5,15,TRBV9,CASSSLGQGQETQYF,TGTGCCAGCAGCTCCTTAGGACAGGGCCAAGAGACCCAGTACTTC
TRBD1,NA,TRBJ2-5,14,TRBV2,CASSTGTGEETQYF,TGTGCCAGCAGTACCGGGACAGGGGAAGAGACCCAGTACTTC
NA,NA,TRBJ1-3,17,TRBV28,CASSPRTVWDSGNTIYF,TGTGCCAGCAGTCCCCGGACAGTTTGGGACTCTGGAAACACCATATATTTT
NA,NA,TRBJ1-5,12,TRBV6-6,CASSSQGEAQHF,TGTGCCAGCAGTTCCCAGGGTGAAGCCCAGCATTTT
TRBD2,NA,TRBJ2-7,14,TRBV6-2/TRBV6-3,CASSYLAGVDEQYF,TGTGCCAGCAGTTACCTAGCGGGAGTGGACGAGCAGTACTTC
TRBD1,NA,TRBJ1-6,16,TRBV6-1,CASSGTGANHNSPLHF,TGTGCCAGCAGTGGTACAGGGGCGAATCATAATTCACCCCTCCACTTT
TRBD1,NA,TRBJ2-3,15,TRBV13,CASSRGTGMTDTQYF,TGTGCCAGCAGCCGGGGGACAGGGATGACAGATACGCAGTATTTT
NA,NA,TRBJ1-2,15,TRBV6-2/TRBV6-3,CASSLPQGHSYGYTF,TGTGCCAGCAGCCTCCCCCAGGGCCACTCCTATGGCTACACCTTC
NA,NA,TRBJ2-7,13,TRBV13,CASSPGLVDEQYF,TGTGCCAGCAGCCCCGGGTTGGTCGACGAGCAGTACTTC
NA,once,TRBJ2-2,13,TRBV19,CASSQGRAGELFF,TGTGCCAGTAGTCAGGGTAGGGCCGGGGAGCTGTTTTTT
TRBD1,NA,TRBJ1-2,13,TRBV10-2,CASSEGTGYGYTF,TGCGCCAGCAGTGAGGGGACAGGATATGGCTACACCTTC
NA,NA,TRBJ2-1,13,TRBV6-5,CASGLNYYNEQFF,TGTGCCAGCGGCCTAAACTACTACAATGAGCAGTTCTTC
TRBD1,NA,TRBJ1-6,15,TRBV5-1,CASSVSGTDNSPLHF,TGCGCCAGCAGCGTGTCGGGGACAGATAATTCACCCCTCCACTTT
NA,NA,TRBJ1-2,17,TRBV5-4,CASSLFSLRQGHYGYTF,TGTGCCAGCAGCTTGTTTTCTTTAAGGCAGGGTCACTATGGCTACACCTTC
NA,NA,TRBJ2-3,15,TRBV7-9,CASSLNGATGDTQYF,TGTGCCAGCAGCCTGAACGGCGCTACAGGAGATACGCAGTATTTT
TRBD1,NA,TRBJ2-3,14,TRBV3-1/TRBV3-2,CASRRTGGLDTQYF,TGTGCCAGCAGGAGGACAGGGGGCCTAGATACGCAGTATTTT
TRBD2,NA,TRBJ2-3,15,TRBV18,CASSLAALSTDTQYF,TGTGCCAGCTCTCTAGCGGCCCTTAGCACAGATACGCAGTATTTT
TRBD2,once,TRBJ2-1,15,TRBV5-8,CASSPRLAGYNEQFF,TGTGCCAGCAGCCCCCGATTAGCGGGGTACAATGAGCAGTTCTTC
TRBD2,once,TRBJ2-1,13,TRBV24-1,CATSGSGGNEQFF,TGTGCCACCAGTGGATCGGGGGGCAATGAGCAGTTCTTC
NA,NA,TRBJ1-1,14,TRBV4-1,CASSQTARNTEAFF,TGCGCCAGCAGCCAGACAGCGAGGAACACTGAAGCTTTCTTT
NA,NA,TRBJ1-5,15,TRBV19,CASSIRQNLGQPQHF,TGTGCCAGTAGTATACGACAGAATCTGGGTCAGCCCCAGCATTTT
NA,NA,TRBJ1-4,15,TRBV3-1/TRBV3-2,CASSQHPGLNEKLFF,TGTGCCAGCAGTCAACATCCGGGTCTTAATGAAAAACTGTTTTTT
TRBD1,once,TRBJ1-6,16,TRBV5-1,CASSFTGQGDNSPLHF,TGCGCCAGCAGCTTTACCGGACAGGGGGATAATTCACCCCTCCACTTT
TRBD1,NA,TRBJ2-5,15,TRBV4-1,CASSQTGGGGETQYF,TGCGCCAGCAGCCAGACAGGGGGGGGCGGAGAGACCCAGTACTTC
TRBD2,NA,TRBJ2-1,16,TRBV5-6,CASSLTGGGNYNEQFF,TGTGCCAGCAGCCTGACTGGCGGGGGTAACTACAATGAGCAGTTCTTC
TRBD1,NA,TRBJ2-1,13,TRBV6-5,CAAIDRAYNEQFF,TGTGCCGCTATCGACAGGGCCTACAATGAGCAGTTCTTC
NA,NA,TRBJ2-1,15,TRBV13,CASSRGTATYNEQFF,TGTGCCAGCAGCCGCGGGACGGCTACCTACAATGAGCAGTTCTTC
TRBD2,once,TRBJ2-3,16,TRBV4-1,CASSQRAGVSTDTQYF,TGCGCCAGCAGCCAGAGAGCGGGAGTGAGCACAGATACGCAGTATTTT
TRBD1,NA,TRBJ1-2,13,TRBV5-1,CASSVDRERGYTF,TGCGCCAGCAGCGTTGACAGGGAAAGGGGCTACACCTTC
TRBD2,NA,TRBJ2-1,14,TRBV6-6,CASSYQREGYEQFF,TGTGCCAGCAGTTACCAGCGGGAGGGCTATGAGCAGTTCTTC
NA,NA,TRBJ2-7,13,TRBV12-3/TRBV12-4,CASSGDTSYEQYF,TGTGCCAGCAGTGGCGACACATCCTACGAGCAGTACTTC
TRBD2,few,TRBJ2-5,15,TRBV5-1,CASSQKLAMQETQYF,TGCGCCAGCAGCCAAAAACTAGCGATGCAAGAGACCCAGTACTTC
NA,NA,TRBJ1-2,14,TRBV19,CASSPRLYGDGYTF,TGTGCCAGTAGTCCCAGACTCTACGGAGATGGCTACACCTTC
NA,NA,TRBJ1-1,14,TRBV7-3,CASSVLGRNTEAFF,TGTGCCAGCAGCGTCCTGGGGAGGAACACTGAAGCTTTCTTT
TRBD1,NA,TRBJ1-1,14,TRBV2,CASSEGTGATEAFF,TGTGCCAGCAGTGAAGGGACAGGGGCCACTGAAGCTTTCTTT
TRBD1,NA,TRBJ2-4,13,TRBV2,CASSEQGANIQYF,TGTGCCAGCAGTGAACAGGGGGCAAACATTCAGTACTTC
TRBD2,few,TRBJ2-5,12,TRBV29-1,CSARTSVETQYF,TGCAGCGCTCGGACTAGCGTAGAGACCCAGTACTTC
NA,NA,TRBJ2-1,13,TRBV2,CASSLTGGNEQFF,TGTGCCAGCAGCCTGACAGGCGGGAATGAGCAGTTCTTC
TRBD1,few,TRBJ1-5,14,TRBV19,CASSKGADNQPQHF,TGTGCCAGTAGTAAGGGGGCGGACAATCAGCCCCAGCATTTT